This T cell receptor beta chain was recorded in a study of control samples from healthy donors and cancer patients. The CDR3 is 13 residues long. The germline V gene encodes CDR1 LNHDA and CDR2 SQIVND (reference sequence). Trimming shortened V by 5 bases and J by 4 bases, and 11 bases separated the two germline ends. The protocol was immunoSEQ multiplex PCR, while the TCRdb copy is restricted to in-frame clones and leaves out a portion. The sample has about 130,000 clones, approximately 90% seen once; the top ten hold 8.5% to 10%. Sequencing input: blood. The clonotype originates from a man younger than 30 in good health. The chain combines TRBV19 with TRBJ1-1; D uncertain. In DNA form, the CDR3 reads TGTGCCAGTAGTCCCCAGTTGGGCACTGAAGCTTTCTTT. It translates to CASSPQLGTEAFF. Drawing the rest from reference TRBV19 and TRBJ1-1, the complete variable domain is DGGITQSPKYLFRKEGQNVTLSCEQNLNHDAMYWYRQDPGQGLRLIYYSQIVNDFQKGDIAEGYSVSREKKESFPLTVTSAQKNPTAFYLCASSPQLGTEAFFGQGTRLTVV.